The 14 T cell receptor beta chains below come from one sample, sequenced in a study of cytomegalovirus exposure and HLA in healthy donors. PCR was performed using 60 Vbeta and 13 Jbeta primers. The data were produced by immunoSEQ multiplex PCR, yet TCRdb's version contains in-frame clones alone and is incomplete. Of fewer than 150,000 clones detected, about 78% appear once; the ten largest clones hold 2.8%. The sequenced sample was PBMCs. Every receptor here comes from a male donor in good health and CMV-seronegative.

The chain uses TRBV27 and TRBJ1-2, with D unclear. The germline V and J ends were trimmed by 5 bases and 4 bases, with 14 bases remaining between them. CDR3 length: 14 amino acids. CDR1 and CDR2 (germline): MNHEY, SMNVEV (reference sequence). Here the CDR3 DNA reads TGTGCCAGCAGTGTTAACCGGGGTACCTATGGCTACACCTTC. Translation: CASSVNRGTYGYTF.

The gene calls are TRBV7-9 and TRBJ2-6, with D possibly being TRBD1 (6 bases). The CDR3 extends over 17 amino acids. Per the germline V gene, CDR1 is SEHNR and CDR2 is FQNEAQ (reference sequence). V lost 3 bases and J 4 bases, leaving 16 bases between the germline ends. CDR3 protein: CASSLDNRVSGANVLTF. In DNA, the CDR3 is TGTGCCAGCAGCTTGGATAACAGGGTATCCGGGGCCAACGTCCTGACTTTC.

This chain uses TRBV6-5 with TRBJ2-1; D is undetermined. This CDR3 spans 15 amino acids. V lost 5 bases and J 4 bases, leaving 15 bases between the germline ends. Germline V lookup: CDR1 MNHEY, CDR2 SVGAGI. The CDR3 DNA reads as TGTGCCAGCAGTAAGGTTGGTCTCGGGTACAATGAGCAGTTCTTC. It codes for CASSKVGLGYNEQFF.

The rearrangement links TRBV10-3 to TRBJ1-1, with 8 bases matching TRBD1. V dropped 1 base and J dropped 3; count of bases not matched to a gene: 10. The CDR3 contains 17 residues. CDR1 is ENHRY, CDR2 SYGVKD, per germline. For the CDR3, the DNA is TGTGCCATCAGTGAGTATCGCGTGACAGGGGAGGACACTGAAGCTTTCTTT. Translating it yields CAISEYRVTGEDTEAFF.

The chain combines TRBV6-1 with TRBJ1-5, with TRBD1 matching over 9 bases. The CDR3 is 17 amino acids. The V gene end was trimmed by 4 bases and the J gene end by 5 bases; junction bases not matched to a gene: 12. Germline CDR1 reads MNHNS; CDR2 reads SASEGT. CDR3 nucleotides: TGTGCCAGCAGTGGAGGGACAGGGCGGTTTTTGGATCAGCCCCAGCATTTT. Protein product: CASSGGTGRFLDQPQHF.

This chain links TRBV6-5 with TRBJ1-5, with 7 bases lining up with TRBD1. This CDR3 spans 14 amino acids. Unmatched junction bases numbered 3, after V lost 7 bases and J lost 0 bases. Germline CDR1 and CDR2: MNHEY and SVGAGI. CDR3 protein: CASKGADSNQPQHF. The CDR3 DNA sequence: TGTGCCAGCAAGGGGGCGGATAGCAATCAGCCCCAGCATTTT.

V and J are TRBV6-6 and TRBJ2-1, with D possibly TRBD2 on 5 matching bases. Between the trimmed V and J ends, which lost 3 bases and 7 bases, there was a span of 7 bases. CDR1 MNHNY and CDR2 SVGAGI come from the germline V gene (reference sequence). The CDR3 sequence is 12 residues long. The chain's CDR3 is CASSYTRNEQFF. The DNA of the CDR3 is TGTGCCAGCAGTTATACTAGGAATGAGCAGTTCTTC.

V usage is TRBV11-2 and J usage is TRBJ2-1, with no clear D. Germline V CDR1 and CDR2: SGHAT, FQNNGV. Trimming stripped 4 bases from V and 10 bases from J, with 11 bases between. The CDR3 has 12 residues. In nucleotides, the CDR3 is TGTGCCAGCAGCTCTAGAGTTTACGAGCAGTTCTTC. It codes for CASSSRVYEQFF.

There are a few counts of this clone. The rearrangement links TRBV7-9 to TRBJ2-1; possibly TRBD2 for D (6 bases). Between the trimmed V and J ends, which lost 6 bases and 5 bases, there was a span of 14 bases. The CDR3 covers 14 residues. Germline V CDR1 and CDR2: SEHNR, FQNEAQ (reference sequence). The CDR3 spells CASRAGTLNNEQFF. CDR3 DNA: TGTGCCAGCAGAGCCGGGACTTTGAACAATGAGCAGTTCTTC.

This sequence joins TRBV6-5 and TRBJ1-1, with D perhaps TRBD1 (5 bases). CDR3 length equals 13 residues. The V gene's germline CDR1 is MNHEY and CDR2 SVGAGI. V was pared by 8 bases and J by 1 base, with 11 bases between. The CDR3 sequence is CASYRQPNTEAFF. CDR3 bases: TGTGCCAGCTACCGACAGCCGAACACTGAAGCTTTCTTT.

The V gene is TRBV7-6, the J gene TRBJ2-7; no firm D call. V was clipped by 3 bases and J by 2 bases, with 14 bases between them. Germline V gene lookup returns CDR1 SGHVS and CDR2 FNYEAQ. CDR3 length: 15 residues. The CDR3 DNA follows: TGTGCCAGCAGCTTGAGTATGACATCCCCCTACGAGCAGTACTTC. The encoded protein is CASSLSMTSPYEQYF.

The V gene is TRBV15, the J gene TRBJ1-4; TRBD1 agrees at 9 bases. CDR3 length equals 15 residues. Trimming at V came to 5 bases and at J to 7 bases, leaving 8 bases not matched to a gene. Germline V gives CDR1 LNHNV, CDR2 YYDKDF (reference sequence). Here the CDR3 reads CATSVTRTGAEKLFF. CDR3 nucleotides: TGTGCCACCAGCGTAACAAGGACAGGGGCTGAAAAACTGTTTTTT.

The J gene is TRBJ2-1, the V gene TRBV9; 8 bases align to TRBD1. Germline CDR1 reads SGDLS; CDR2 reads YYNGEE. V trimming: 4 bases; J trimming: 2 bases; junction bases outside the gene matches: 8. The CDR3 length is 16 residues. The CDR3 bases are TGTGCCAGCAGCCCACAGGGGGGATTTGCCTACAATGAGCAGTTCTTC. Protein product: CASSPQGGFAYNEQFF.

The J gene is TRBJ1-2, the V gene TRBV5-1, with D perhaps matching TRBD1 (5 bases). The ends were cut back, 0 bases at V and 2 bases at J, with 11 bases in the middle. Germline V lookup: CDR1 SGHRS, CDR2 YFSETQ. The CDR3 contains 15 residues. Here the CDR3 reads CASSLAAGLNYGYTF. The CDR3, as DNA: TGCGCCAGCAGCTTGGCCGCAGGGTTGAACTATGGCTACACCTTC. The full variable domain, rest sourced from reference TRBV5-1 and TRBJ1-2, is KAGVTQTPRYLIKTRGQQVTLSCSPISGHRSVSWYQQTPGQGLQFLFEYFSETQRNKGNFPGRFSGRQFSNSRSEMNVSTLELGDSALYLCASSLAAGLNYGYTFGSGTRLTVV.